The clone carrying this T cell receptor beta chain occurred a few times. The data belong to a study of memory CD4+ T cells and cytomegalovirus serostatus. Overall study context: Of the healthy Belgian adults, 9 were CMV seropositive and 24 seronegative.

Method: immunoSEQ multiplex PCR; TCRdb's copy keeps in-frame clones and lacks some. Of tens of thousands of clones listed, around 77% are singletons. The sort gate was single viable CD3+CD4+CD8-CD45RO+ cells for memory CD4+ T cells. Donors' CMV status reflects serum IgG against pp150, pp28, p38, p52. The CDR3 covers 13 residues. Germline lookup yields CDR1 SGHTA and CDR2 FQGNSA. Trimming stripped 2 bases from V and 6 bases from J, with 10 bases between. The receptor was derived from an adult in good health and CMV-seronegative. The chain couples TRBV7-2 to TRBJ1-2, with D perhaps matching TRBD1 (5 bases). The sample was memory CD4+ T cells from blood. CDR3 nucleotide sequence: TGTGCCAGCAGCTTATTGTGGGGGAATGGCTACACCTTC. As protein: CASSLLWGNGYTF.